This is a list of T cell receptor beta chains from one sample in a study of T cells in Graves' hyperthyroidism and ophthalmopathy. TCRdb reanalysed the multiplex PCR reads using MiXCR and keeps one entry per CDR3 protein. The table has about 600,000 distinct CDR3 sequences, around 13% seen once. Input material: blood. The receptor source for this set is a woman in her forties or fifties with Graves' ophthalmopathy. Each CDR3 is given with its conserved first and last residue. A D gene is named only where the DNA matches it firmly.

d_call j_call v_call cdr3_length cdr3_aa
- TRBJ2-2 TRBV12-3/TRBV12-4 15 CASSVDVAGSGELFF
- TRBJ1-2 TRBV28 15 CATLLRGATSYGYTF
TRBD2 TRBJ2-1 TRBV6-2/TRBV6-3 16 CASSYPAGGRHNEQFF
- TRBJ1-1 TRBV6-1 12 CASSEQNTEAFF
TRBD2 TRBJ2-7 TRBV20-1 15 CSADKGTSGSYEQYF
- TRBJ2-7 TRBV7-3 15 CASSSDTLRSYEQYF
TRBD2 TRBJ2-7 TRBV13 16 CASSPRTSGGSYEQYF
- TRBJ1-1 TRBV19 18 CASKDRGLLSGLNTEAFF
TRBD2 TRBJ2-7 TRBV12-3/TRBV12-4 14 CASSLAGGFREQYF
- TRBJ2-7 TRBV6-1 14 CASGPTGHADEQYF
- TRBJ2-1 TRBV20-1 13 CSEGLVPYNEQFF
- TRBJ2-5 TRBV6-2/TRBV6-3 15 CASSYSMSGEETQYF
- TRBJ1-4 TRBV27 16 CASSPTYGEFSEKLFF
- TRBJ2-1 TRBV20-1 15 CSARSFTGIWDEQFF
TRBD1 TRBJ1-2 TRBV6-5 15 CASSYRQGSGYGYTF
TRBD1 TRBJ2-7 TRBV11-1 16 CASSLKRGTGPYEQYF
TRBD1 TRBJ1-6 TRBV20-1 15 CSARASGTAYLPLHF
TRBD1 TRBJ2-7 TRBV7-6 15 CASSPRDREPREQYF
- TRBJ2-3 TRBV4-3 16 CASSPSDRSSTDTQYF
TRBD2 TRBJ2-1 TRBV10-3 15 CAISGSGTSGNEQFF
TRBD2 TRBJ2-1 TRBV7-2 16 CASSLAGTSGTNEQFF
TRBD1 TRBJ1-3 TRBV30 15 CACLTGHSSGNTIYF
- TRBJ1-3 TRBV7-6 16 CASSSSGGREGSTIYF
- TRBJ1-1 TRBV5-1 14 CASTQGLIGTEAFF
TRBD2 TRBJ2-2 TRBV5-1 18 CASSGLASGRRNTGELFF
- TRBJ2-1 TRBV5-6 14 CASSPVESYNEQFF
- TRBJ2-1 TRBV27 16 CASSLRGDFSYNEQFF
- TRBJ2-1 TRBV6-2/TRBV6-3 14 CASNNGGMLVEQFF
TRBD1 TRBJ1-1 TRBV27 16 CASSQKRTGKNTEAFF
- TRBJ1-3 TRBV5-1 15 CASALAGRSGNTIYF
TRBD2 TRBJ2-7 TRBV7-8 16 CASSLSRRLAGEEQYF
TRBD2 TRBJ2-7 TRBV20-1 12 CSVTSGSYEQYF
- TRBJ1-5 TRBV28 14 CASTMINSNQPQHF
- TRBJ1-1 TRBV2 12 CASMKGSGEAFF
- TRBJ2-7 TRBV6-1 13 CASSNRAFYEQYF
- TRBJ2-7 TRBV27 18 CASSLTGPNRVLSYEQYF
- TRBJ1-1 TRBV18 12 CASSRGSPEAFF
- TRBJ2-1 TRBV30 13 CAWSGGAINEQFF
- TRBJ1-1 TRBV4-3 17 CASSQDWIGARYTEAFF
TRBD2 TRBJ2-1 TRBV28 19 CASRRASGRILLTYNEQFF
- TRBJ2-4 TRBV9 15 CASSVDGGLADIQYF
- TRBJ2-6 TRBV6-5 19 CASSSSGGLSGFGANVLTF
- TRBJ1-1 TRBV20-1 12 CSARDGSAEAFF
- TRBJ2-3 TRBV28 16 CASSLRNGINTDTQYF
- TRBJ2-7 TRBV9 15 CASSFNTGPMREQYF
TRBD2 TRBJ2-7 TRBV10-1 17 CASSGPGGLAVIYEQYF
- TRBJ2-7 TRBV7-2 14 CASSLGWTANEQYF
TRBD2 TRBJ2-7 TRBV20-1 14 CSASLAGRPYEQYF
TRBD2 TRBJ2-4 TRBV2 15 CASSETSGIGSIQYF
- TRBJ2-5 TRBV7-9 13 CVWRQLNSETQYF
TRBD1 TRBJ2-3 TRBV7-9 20 CASSLVLDRDPGRNTDTQYF
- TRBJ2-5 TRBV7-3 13 CASSSTREETQYF
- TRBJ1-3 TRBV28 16 CASSLTVGISGNTIYF
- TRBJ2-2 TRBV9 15 CASSVKGSNTGELFF
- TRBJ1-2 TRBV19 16 CASSIGSGKTGNGYTF
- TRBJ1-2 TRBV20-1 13 CSARARDSNGYTF
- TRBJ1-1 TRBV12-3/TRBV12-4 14 CASSRDRLTTEAFF